A selection of T cell receptor beta chains follows, all from one sample in a study of cytomegalovirus exposure and HLA in healthy donors. The method was immunoSEQ multiplex PCR; TCRdb's version includes in-frame clones alone and lacks a portion of them. Of 45,000 or so clones in the sample, approximately 72% are singletons; the top ten hold around 3.3%. Input material: PBMCs. The receptors originated from a woman in her 30s in good health and CMV-seronegative. Both conserved end residues are trimmed from each CDR3.

V gene,CDR3 protein
TRBV30,AWSGNAGRDGYT
TRBV30,AWSVQSGGLGGDTQY
TRBV30,AWSFWDRKNTEAF
TRBV30,AWSDGGSSYNEQF
TRBV9,ASRMPGAEGYGYT
TRBV7-2,ASTDVGLADYEQY
TRBV7-2,ASSLGVWGRRTEAF
TRBV2,ASTPGTSDNEQF
TRBV9,ASSGAAAEAF
TRBV4-1,ASSQASSGDEQF
TRBV5-4,ASSLGPAGSWEQY
TRBV29-1,SVEAHYGLGDEQY
TRBV30,AWSLGTGRIDTQY